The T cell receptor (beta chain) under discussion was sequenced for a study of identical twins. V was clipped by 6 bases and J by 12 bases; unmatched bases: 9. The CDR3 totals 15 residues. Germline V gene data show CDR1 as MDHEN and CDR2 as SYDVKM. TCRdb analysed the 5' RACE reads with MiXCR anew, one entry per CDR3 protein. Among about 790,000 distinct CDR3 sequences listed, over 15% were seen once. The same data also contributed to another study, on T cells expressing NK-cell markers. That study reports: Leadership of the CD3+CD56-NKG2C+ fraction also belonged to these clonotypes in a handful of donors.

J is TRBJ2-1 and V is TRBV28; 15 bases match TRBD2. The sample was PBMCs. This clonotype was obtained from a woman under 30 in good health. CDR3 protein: CASSPGLAGGRTQFF. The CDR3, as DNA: TGTGCCAGCAGCCCCGGACTAGCGGGAGGGAGGACGCAGTTCTTC.